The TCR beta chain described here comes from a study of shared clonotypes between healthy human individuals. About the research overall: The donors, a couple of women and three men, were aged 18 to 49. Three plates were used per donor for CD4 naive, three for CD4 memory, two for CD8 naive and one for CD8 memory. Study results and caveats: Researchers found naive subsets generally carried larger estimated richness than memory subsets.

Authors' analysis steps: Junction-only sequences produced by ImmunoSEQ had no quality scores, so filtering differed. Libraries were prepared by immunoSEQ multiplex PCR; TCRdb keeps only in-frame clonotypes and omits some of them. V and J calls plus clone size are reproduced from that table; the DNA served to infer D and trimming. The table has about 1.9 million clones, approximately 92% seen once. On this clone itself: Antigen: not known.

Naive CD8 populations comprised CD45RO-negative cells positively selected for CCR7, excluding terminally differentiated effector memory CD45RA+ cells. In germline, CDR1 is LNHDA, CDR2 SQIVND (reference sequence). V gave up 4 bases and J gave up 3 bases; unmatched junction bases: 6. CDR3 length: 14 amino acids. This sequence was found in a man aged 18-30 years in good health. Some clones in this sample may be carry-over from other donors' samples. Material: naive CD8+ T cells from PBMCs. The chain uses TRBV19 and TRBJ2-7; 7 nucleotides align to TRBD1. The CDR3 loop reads CASSTGQEDYEQYF. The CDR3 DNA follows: TGTGCCAGTAGTACCGGACAGGAAGACTACGAGCAGTACTTC.